This is a list of T cell receptor beta chains from one sample in a study of beta chain features in type 1 diabetes. Sequencing used immunoSEQ multiplex PCR; TCRdb keeps in-frame clones, though not all of them. The table lists 300,000 to 450,000 clones, 10% to 15% of them singletons. Sequencing used naive CD4+ T cells from blood. The receptors here all came from a man younger than 35 in good health. Each CDR3 is given without its conserved first and last residue. Fields, in order: J gene, V gene, CDR3 protein.

TRBJ2-1	TRBV5-6	ASSSFGWRSINEQF
TRBJ1-5	TRBV28	ASSLTGGNQPQH
TRBJ2-4	TRBV28	ASSLSGSGNIQY
TRBJ2-5	TRBV12-5	ASGLGQTHQETQY
TRBJ1-4	TRBV28	ASSTAGGNNEKLF
TRBJ1-1	TRBV5-6	ASSLLQSMNTEAF
TRBJ1-1	TRBV29-1	SVTGGNTEAF
TRBJ2-3	TRBV5-4	ASSSSSGGGGTDTQY
TRBJ2-7	TRBV6-5	ASRVGQGIYEQY
TRBJ2-1	TRBV6-5	ASSRGLYNEQF
TRBJ1-4	TRBV7-2	ASSLAGTHNEKLF
TRBJ2-1	TRBV2	ATRRTPTHGDEQF
TRBJ1-5	TRBV5-6	ASSLGQYSNQPQH
TRBJ2-7	TRBV11-2	ASSRDRGNEQY
TRBJ1-2	TRBV5-1	ASSLDLPGRGKDYGYT
TRBJ1-1	TRBV30	AWSGGVNTEAF
TRBJ1-2	TRBV19	ASLSGQTTYGYT
TRBJ2-5	TRBV29-1	SVERTGQETQY
TRBJ2-1	TRBV20-1	SALGGEQF
TRBJ1-1	TRBV7-9	ASSLDSGGASSYYREAF
TRBJ1-4	TRBV6-5	ASSGQIATNEKLF
TRBJ2-7	TRBV6-1	ASSEPGTGGGYEQY
TRBJ1-5	TRBV6-5	ASSYSIRGNQPQH
TRBJ1-2	TRBV30	AWSPTDYYGYT
TRBJ2-5	TRBV25-1	ASSVRDRGRVSETQY
TRBJ2-5	TRBV18	ASSPRGHQETQY
TRBJ1-5	TRBV28	ASSSQGWGDQPQH